This is a list of T cell receptor beta chains from one sample in a study of T cells after yellow fever vaccination. One entry per CDR3 protein results from TCRdb running MiXCR on the 5' RACE reads. The sample lists 450,000 to 550,000 distinct CDR3 sequences; 21% were seen once. Sequenced material: PBMCs, taken about 20 days after the first yellow fever vaccination. These TCRs come from a man aged 18 to 35 who received the YFV17D yellow fever vaccine. Both conserved end residues are part of each CDR3. The order of the fields is J gene, clone size, D gene, V gene, CDR3 protein, CDR3 DNA. D genes are given only for firm matches. Size is stated for part of the rows, as once, few or many counts, or as a class when the clone is expanded.

j_gene: TRBJ2-2; abundance: few; d_gene: TRBD2; v_gene: TRBV7-8; CDR3aa: CASSLGGGGNTGELFF; CDR3nt: TGTGCCAGCAGCTTAGGCGGGGGGGGGAACACCGGGGAGCTGTTTTTT
j_gene: TRBJ1-2; abundance: .; d_gene: .; v_gene: TRBV7-2; CDR3aa: CASSLVREGLGYTF; CDR3nt: TGTGCCAGCAGCTTAGTGCGGGAGGGCCTAGGCTACACCTTC
j_gene: TRBJ2-1; abundance: many; d_gene: .; v_gene: TRBV20-1; CDR3aa: CSAPYSGENYNEQFF; CDR3nt: TGCAGTGCCCCGTACTCCGGGGAGAACTACAATGAGCAGTTCTTC
j_gene: TRBJ2-1; abundance: .; d_gene: .; v_gene: TRBV4-2; CDR3aa: CASSQARSGYNSF; CDR3nt: TGTGCCAGCAGCCAAGCCCGTTCAGGGTATAATTCCTTC
j_gene: TRBJ2-1; abundance: .; d_gene: .; v_gene: TRBV7-3; CDR3aa: CASSLNEGEQFF; CDR3nt: TGTGCCAGCAGCTTAAATGAGGGTGAGCAGTTCTTC
j_gene: TRBJ1-1; abundance: few; d_gene: .; v_gene: TRBV21-1; CDR3aa: CASSKAQFYRVHLTEAFF; CDR3nt: TGTGCCAGCAGCAAAGCCCAGTTCTACAGGGTGCACCTTACTGAAGCTTTCTTT
j_gene: TRBJ2-1; abundance: few; d_gene: TRBD1; v_gene: TRBV20-1; CDR3aa: CSARGQGAGDYYNEQFF; CDR3nt: TGCAGTGCTAGGGGACAGGGGGCAGGAGACTACTACAATGAGCAGTTCTTC
j_gene: TRBJ2-3; abundance: .; d_gene: .; v_gene: TRBV7-2; CDR3aa: CASSTDTTDTQYF; CDR3nt: TGTGCCAGCAGCACAGACACTACAGATACGCAGTATTTT
j_gene: TRBJ1-1; abundance: .; d_gene: .; v_gene: TRBV20-1; CDR3aa: CSARDEWITEAFF; CDR3nt: TGCAGTGCTAGAGATGAGTGGATAACTGAAGCTTTCTTT
j_gene: TRBJ1-1; abundance: .; d_gene: .; v_gene: TRBV5-8; CDR3aa: CASSLQGRLWVNTEAFF; CDR3nt: TGTGCCAGCAGCTTGCAGGGGCGACTGTGGGTGAACACTGAAGCTTTCTTT
j_gene: TRBJ1-4; abundance: .; d_gene: .; v_gene: TRBV7-9; CDR3aa: CASSLVGVGEKLFF; CDR3nt: TGTGCCAGCAGCTTAGTAGGGGTAGGAGAAAAACTGTTTTTT
j_gene: TRBJ2-1; abundance: .; d_gene: .; v_gene: TRBV3-1; CDR3aa: CASSQDKAYNEQFF; CDR3nt: TGTGCCAGCAGCCAAGATAAGGCCTACAATGAGCAGTTCTTC
j_gene: TRBJ1-3; abundance: few; d_gene: TRBD1; v_gene: TRBV30; CDR3aa: CAWDRGMGNTIYF; CDR3nt: TGTGCCTGGGACAGGGGGATGGGTAACACCATATATTTT
j_gene: TRBJ1-1; abundance: .; d_gene: .; v_gene: TRBV12-3/TRBV12-4; CDR3aa: CASRGPLTAFF; CDR3nt: TGTGCCAGCCGGGGTCCCCTCACTGCTTTCTTT
j_gene: TRBJ1-1; abundance: few; d_gene: .; v_gene: TRBV4-2; CDR3aa: CASSQDDFRTAGGAFF; CDR3nt: TGTGCCAGCAGCCAAGATGATTTCCGGACAGCGGGCGGAGCTTTCTTT
j_gene: TRBJ1-1; abundance: .; d_gene: .; v_gene: TRBV6-1; CDR3aa: CASGTGSINTEAFF; CDR3nt: TGTGCCAGTGGCACAGGGTCGATAAACACTGAAGCTTTCTTT
j_gene: TRBJ2-1; abundance: .; d_gene: .; v_gene: TRBV3-1; CDR3aa: CASSPRWGRVKWDGDNEQFF; CDR3nt: TGTGCCAGCAGCCCGCGATGGGGCAGGGTAAAATGGGATGGAGACAATGAGCAGTTCTTC